Listed below are T cell receptor beta chains from one sample, sequenced in a study of blood T cell repertoires in COVID-19. Assay used: immunoSEQ multiplex PCR; TCRdb lists only in-frame clones, some missing. The sample has 35,000 to 50,000 clones; more than 75% are singletons. Specimen: peripheral blood. The source is a man older than 75 with acute or convalescent COVID-19. Each CDR3 is given with its conserved first and last residue. D genes are given only for firm matches. Size is stated for part of the rows, as once, few or many counts, or as a class when the clone is expanded.

D	J	V	size	DNA	CDR3
NA	TRBJ2-7	TRBV6-5	NA	TGTGCCAGCAGTTCGGCTAGGTTCCACGAGCAGTACTTC	CASSSARFHEQYF
NA	TRBJ2-7	TRBV2	NA	TGTGCCAGCAGAGGTGGGACTTCCTACGAGCAGTACTTC	CASRGGTSYEQYF
NA	TRBJ2-4	TRBV28	few	TGTGCCAGCAGTTTATCAGGGGCGGGAGCCAAAAACATTCAGTACTTC	CASSLSGAGAKNIQYF
TRBD1	TRBJ2-7	TRBV7-9	NA	TGTGCCAGCAGCAGGGGACAGGGGGACGACGAGCAGTACTTC	CASSRGQGDDEQYF
NA	TRBJ2-2	TRBV6-2/TRBV6-3	once	TGTGCCAGCAGCCCCAACAGGGTGGCCGGGGAGCTGTTTTTT	CASSPNRVAGELFF
NA	TRBJ1-4	TRBV20-1	NA	TGCAGTGCTGGCCCAGGGTATGGTCTGTTTTTT	CSAGPGYGLFF
NA	TRBJ2-3	TRBV11-2	NA	TGTGCCAGCAGCACCGGGGTGAAAGATACGCAGTATTTT	CASSTGVKDTQYF
NA	TRBJ2-2	TRBV24-1	NA	TGTGCCACCAGTGATTCCTTTGGGACTGGACTGCACGGGGAGCTGTTTTTT	CATSDSFGTGLHGELFF
NA	TRBJ1-2	TRBV5-8	NA	TGTGCCAGCAGCTTAATGGGGGCGGGCTACACCTTC	CASSLMGAGYTF
TRBD1	TRBJ1-3	TRBV5-1	NA	TGCGCCAGCAGCAGCGGACAGGGAAGGAACACCATATATTTT	CASSSGQGRNTIYF
NA	TRBJ1-1	TRBV12-3/TRBV12-4	NA	TGTGCCAGCAGTCCTCAGGGGTTCACTGAAGCTTTCTTT	CASSPQGFTEAFF
NA	TRBJ2-7	TRBV18	NA	TGTGCCAGCTCCTCGGACTGGAGCTCCTACGAGCAGTACTTC	CASSSDWSSYEQYF
NA	TRBJ1-2	TRBV10-3	NA	TGTGCCATCAGCACCGGGACTTTGGGGAGCTACACCTTC	CAISTGTLGSYTF
NA	TRBJ1-2	TRBV6-5	NA	TGTGCCAGCAGTCAACAGGGACGGGGCTATGGCTACACCTTC	CASSQQGRGYGYTF
NA	TRBJ1-1	TRBV20-1	NA	TGCAGTGCTAGTCGAGCGGCAGCCACTGAAGCTTTCTTT	CSASRAAATEAFF
NA	TRBJ1-5	TRBV4-1	few	TGCGCCAGCAGCCAAGTACCAGCGAGCAATCAGCCCCAGCATTTT	CASSQVPASNQPQHF
NA	TRBJ2-3	TRBV7-2	NA	TGTGCCAGCAGCACCGGGGGCGGGGGTGTGGATACGCAGTATTTT	CASSTGGGGVDTQYF
TRBD2	TRBJ2-1	TRBV4-1	NA	TGCGCCAGCAGCCCGATCGGGGGGGGAGGACGCAATGAGCAGTTCTTC	CASSPIGGGGRNEQFF
NA	TRBJ2-7	TRBV5-6	NA	TGTGCCAGCAGCTTGCGGGGAAGGGGGTTCTACGAGCAGTACTTC	CASSLRGRGFYEQYF
NA	TRBJ1-5	TRBV19	NA	TGTGCCAGCAGTAGAACAAACAATCAGCCCCAGCATTTT	CASSRTNNQPQHF
TRBD2	TRBJ2-5	TRBV5-6	NA	TGTGCCAGCAGCTTGGACCTAGCGGGAGGAGAGACCCAGTACTTC	CASSLDLAGGETQYF
NA	TRBJ2-5	TRBV10-2	NA	TGCGCCAGCCTCGGACGGGGCCAAGAGACCCAGTACTTC	CASLGRGQETQYF
NA	TRBJ2-7	TRBV28	NA	TGTGCCAGCAGGCTTGGAGGGCAGCAACTTTCCTACGAGCAGTACTTC	CASRLGGQQLSYEQYF
NA	TRBJ1-6	TRBV5-8	NA	TGTGCCAGCAGCGCACTACGTAGGGGAAATTCACCCCTCCACTTT	CASSALRRGNSPLHF
TRBD2	TRBJ2-1	TRBV12-3/TRBV12-4	NA	TGTGCCAGCAGTTTAGATAGCGGGAATGAGCAGTTCTTC	CASSLDSGNEQFF
NA	TRBJ2-3	TRBV4-2	NA	TGTGCCAGCAGCCAAGACCCCCCACGGAGGGGAAGCACAGATACGCAGTATTTT	CASSQDPPRRGSTDTQYF
TRBD2	TRBJ2-3	TRBV6-6	NA	TGTGCCAGCAGACCTAGCGGGAGTTTTTCAGATACGCAGTATTTT	CASRPSGSFSDTQYF
NA	TRBJ2-5	TRBV5-1	NA	TGCGCCAGCAGCCTAGGACAGCCCCAAGAGACCCAGTACTTC	CASSLGQPQETQYF
TRBD1	TRBJ1-4	TRBV3-1/TRBV3-2	NA	TGTGCCAGCAGCCTGACAGGGCCCGTGGGTGAAAAACTGTTTTTT	CASSLTGPVGEKLFF
TRBD2	TRBJ2-3	TRBV19	NA	TGTGCCAGTAGCCCATTTCCGCAAGGGCTAGCGGGGGGGGCCACAGATACGCAGTATTTT	CASSPFPQGLAGGATDTQYF
NA	TRBJ2-1	TRBV9	NA	TGTGCCAGCAGCGTACTGGACTGGACGGATGAGCAGTTCTTC	CASSVLDWTDEQFF
TRBD1	TRBJ1-2	TRBV10-1	NA	TGCGCCAGCAGCGACCGACAGGGGTGGGTCTATGGCTACACCTTC	CASSDRQGWVYGYTF
NA	TRBJ1-5	TRBV10-3	NA	TGTGCCATCAGTGACCATACAGGGAATCAGCCCCAGCATTTT	CAISDHTGNQPQHF
TRBD2	TRBJ2-1	TRBV10-3	NA	TGTGCCATCAGTGAGTCGCTAGCGGCTAACAATGAGCAGTTCTTC	CAISESLAANNEQFF
NA	TRBJ2-7	TRBV9	NA	TGTGCCAGCAGCGCTAGCGAGGACCAGAGCTCCTACGAGCAGTACTTC	CASSASEDQSSYEQYF
NA	TRBJ1-1	TRBV28	NA	TGTGCCAGCAGTTTAGTCGGGGGGCAAACTGAAGCTTTCTTT	CASSLVGGQTEAFF
TRBD2	TRBJ2-3	TRBV24-1	few	TGTGCCACCAGTGGGGACATAAGGCTAAGCGGGAGAGGTACGCAGTATTTT	CATSGDIRLSGRGTQYF
NA	TRBJ2-5	TRBV5-4	once	TGTGCCAGCAGTCTGAATCACCGGGAGACCCAGTACTTC	CASSLNHRETQYF
NA	TRBJ1-1	TRBV3-1/TRBV3-2	few	TGTGCCAGCAGCCAAGGTGTAGGGGGCACTGAAGCTTTCTTT	CASSQGVGGTEAFF
TRBD1	TRBJ1-5	TRBV19	NA	TGTGCCAGTAAACAGGGGGATCAGCCCCAGCATTTT	CASKQGDQPQHF
NA	TRBJ2-5	TRBV11-2	NA	TGTGCCAGCAGCTTAGGCGGGGTGGAGACCCAGTACTTC	CASSLGGVETQYF